The rows below give T cell receptor beta chains drawn from one sample of a study of T cell responses to AZD1222 COVID-19 vaccine. Sequencing was performed with immunoSEQ multiplex PCR; in TCRdb, only in-frame clones are kept and a portion is missing. The table shows about 180,000 clones, with around 90% occurring only once. The sample was peripheral blood, taken 28 days after the second AZD1222 dose. Receptor source: an adult who received the AZD1222 COVID-19 vaccine. Both conserved end residues are part of each CDR3. A D gene is named only where the DNA matches it firmly. The size entry is marked missing in some rows and otherwise reads once, few, many or a size class.

NA	TRBD1	TRBV19	TRBJ1-1	TGTGCCAGTAGTATACCGGGACAGGGGGGTACTGAAGCTTTCTTT	CASSIPGQGGTEAFF
NA	NA	TRBV24-1	TRBJ1-2	TGTGCCACCAGTGATTCCGGAAAATACTATGGCTACACCTTC	CATSDSGKYYGYTF
NA	NA	TRBV28	TRBJ1-1	TGTGCCAGCAGTTTGCGCAGGGCACTAGCTTTCTTT	CASSLRRALAFF
once	TRBD1	TRBV4-3	TRBJ1-5	TGCGCCAGCAGCCAAGATCTGTCAGGACAGGGTCGTTATAGCAATCAGCCCCAGCATTTT	CASSQDLSGQGRYSNQPQHF
NA	TRBD2	TRBV5-1	TRBJ2-2	TGCGCCAGCTCCGGCGGGGGGCGTGCGCCCGCGAACACCGGGGAGCTGTTTTTT	CASSGGGRAPANTGELFF
NA	NA	TRBV2	TRBJ2-5	TGTGCCAGCGAGGATTTACAGGGGAGGGAGACCCAGTACTTC	CASEDLQGRETQYF
NA	NA	TRBV3-1/TRBV3-2	TRBJ2-5	TGTGCCAGCAGCCCCCGTCGACAGCAAGAGACCCAGTACTTC	CASSPRRQQETQYF
NA	NA	TRBV2	TRBJ2-2	TGTGCCAGCAGGAGGGATAACACCGGGGAGCTGTTTTTT	CASRRDNTGELFF
NA	NA	TRBV5-5	TRBJ1-6	TGTGCCACCTCCGGCTCCTATAATTCACCCCTCCACTTT	CATSGSYNSPLHF
few	TRBD1	TRBV3-1/TRBV3-2	TRBJ1-2	TGTGCCAGCAGCCGGGTCTCCAGGGGGCTGGGCTACACCTTC	CASSRVSRGLGYTF
NA	TRBD1	TRBV6-2/TRBV6-3	TRBJ1-2	TGTGCCAGCAGTAGACAGGGGGCCGAATATGGCTACACCTTC	CASSRQGAEYGYTF
NA	NA	TRBV6-5	TRBJ1-5	TGTGCCAGCCGGGACCGAGGGAATAATCAGCCCCAGCATTTT	CASRDRGNNQPQHF
NA	TRBD2	TRBV29-1	TRBJ2-2	TGCAGCGTTCTGACTAGCGGGGCCGGGGAGCTGTTTTTT	CSVLTSGAGELFF
NA	NA	TRBV15	TRBJ1-5	TGTGCCACCAGCAGAGTAGGTCAGCCCCAGCATTTT	CATSRVGQPQHF
NA	TRBD1	TRBV4-2	TRBJ1-5	TGTGCCAGCAGCCAAGACCTGGACAGGGGGACGGTAATTCAGCCCCAGCATTTT	CASSQDLDRGTVIQPQHF
NA	NA	TRBV11-3	TRBJ2-7	TGTGCCAGCAGCTTAGCGGGGGCAGGGGACCACGAGCAGTACTTC	CASSLAGAGDHEQYF
NA	NA	TRBV15	TRBJ2-3	TGTGCCACCAGCAGAGCAGCAGATACGCAGTATTTT	CATSRAADTQYF
NA	NA	TRBV28	TRBJ2-4	TGTGCCAGCAGTTCGTCAGGGATGGACAAAAACATTCAGTACTTC	CASSSSGMDKNIQYF
NA	NA	TRBV27	TRBJ2-3	TGTGCCAGCAGTCCCTTCAAAGGGGGAACAGATACGCAGTATTTT	CASSPFKGGTDTQYF
NA	TRBD1	TRBV5-8	TRBJ1-4	TGTGCCAGCAGCTTGGAGGGGACAGGGAATGAAAAACTGTTTTTT	CASSLEGTGNEKLFF
NA	NA	TRBV4-3	TRBJ2-3	TGCGCCAGCAGCCAAGATTTGGGGGTAAACACAGATACGCAGTATTTT	CASSQDLGVNTDTQYF
few	NA	TRBV11-2	TRBJ1-2	TGTGCCAGCAGCCCCCTGACAGCTACGAACTATGGCTACACCTTC	CASSPLTATNYGYTF
NA	TRBD1	TRBV19	TRBJ1-5	TGTGCCAGTAGTACTGGACAGGCTTCTTATAGCAATCAGCCCCAGCATTTT	CASSTGQASYSNQPQHF
NA	NA	TRBV19	TRBJ2-2	TGTGCCAGTAGTTCCTATAACACCGGGGAGCTGTTTTTT	CASSSYNTGELFF
few	TRBD1	TRBV13	TRBJ2-7	TGTGCCAGCAAAAGGGGACAGGGGGACCGCTACGAGCAGTACTTC	CASKRGQGDRYEQYF
few	NA	TRBV7-8	TRBJ1-6	TGTGCCAGCAGCTTAGCTGTCCGTTCAGGGCCCAATTCACCCCTCCACTTT	CASSLAVRSGPNSPLHF
once	TRBD1	TRBV6-5	TRBJ1-5	TGTGCCAGCAGGGGGACAGCCCATAGCAATCAGCCCCAGCATTTT	CASRGTAHSNQPQHF
once	TRBD1	TRBV18	TRBJ1-1	TGTGCCAGCTCACAAAATACACCGGGACAGGGGTCTGAAGCTTTCTTT	CASSQNTPGQGSEAFF
NA	NA	TRBV19	TRBJ1-1	TGTGCCAGTAGCACGACTGGGAACACTGAAGCTTTCTTT	CASSTTGNTEAFF
NA	TRBD1	TRBV9	TRBJ1-1	TGTGCCAGCAGCGTAGCCGGGACAGGGCTAACTGAAGCTTTCTTT	CASSVAGTGLTEAFF
NA	NA	TRBV9	TRBJ2-5	TGTGCCAGCAGCGTAGGTTCAGGACACCGGAGGGAGACCCAGTACTTC	CASSVGSGHRRETQYF
NA	TRBD1	TRBV19	TRBJ1-2	TGTGCCAGTAGTACCACACCCTCGACAGGGGGCTATGGCTACACCTTC	CASSTTPSTGGYGYTF
NA	TRBD2	TRBV7-3	TRBJ2-6	TGTGCCAGCAGCTTACCGGGAGGGTCTGGGGCCAACGTCCTGACTTTC	CASSLPGGSGANVLTF
NA	NA	TRBV28	TRBJ1-3	TGTGCCAGCAGTTGGGGTTCTGGAAACACCATATATTTT	CASSWGSGNTIYF
NA	TRBD1	TRBV19	TRBJ2-5	TGTGCCAGTAGTACAGGGGGCCAAGAGACCCAGTACTTC	CASSTGGQETQYF
NA	NA	TRBV4-1	TRBJ2-5	TGCGCCAGCAGCCAAGATAGAACTAGCAGCCAAGAGACCCAGTACTTC	CASSQDRTSSQETQYF
NA	NA	TRBV6-1	TRBJ1-6	TGTGCCAGCAGTGCCGTGTTAACCGGCCTTAATAATTCACCCCTCCACTTT	CASSAVLTGLNNSPLHF
NA	TRBD2	TRBV6-5	TRBJ2-3	TGTGCCAGCAGACTGCGGGGGGGCCCAGATACGCAGTATTTT	CASRLRGGPDTQYF
NA	NA	TRBV7-2	TRBJ1-5	TGTGCCAGCAGCCCTAGTTTTTTAATGCCCCAGCATTTT	CASSPSFLMPQHF
NA	TRBD1	TRBV6-5	TRBJ2-7	TGTGCCAGCAGGATCGACAGGGAGACCTTCTACGAGCAGTACTTC	CASRIDRETFYEQYF
NA	NA	TRBV19	TRBJ2-3	TGTGCCAGTAGTATAGATAGAGACCTAGAAACGCAGTATTTT	CASSIDRDLETQYF
NA	NA	TRBV5-4	TRBJ1-1	TGTGCCAGCAGCTTACCCGGCAGGGGCCCCTCGAAGAACACTGAAGCTTTCTTT	CASSLPGRGPSKNTEAFF
NA	NA	TRBV18	TRBJ1-2	TGTGCCAGCTCACGCCAGTCCTTCAATCATAACTATGGCTACACCTTC	CASSRQSFNHNYGYTF
NA	NA	TRBV5-4	TRBJ1-1	TGTGCCAGCAGCTTGGTCGGACAGAAGAACACTGAAGCTTTCTTT	CASSLVGQKNTEAFF
NA	NA	TRBV9	TRBJ1-1	TGTGCCAGCAGCGTAGAGATATGGACTGAAGCTTTCTTT	CASSVEIWTEAFF
NA	NA	TRBV7-8	TRBJ1-2	TGTGCCAGCAGCTTAGAACAGCAGGCTTATGGCTACACCTTC	CASSLEQQAYGYTF
NA	NA	TRBV27	TRBJ2-3	TGTGCCAGCAGTATCGGACAGCGCACAGATACGCAGTATTTT	CASSIGQRTDTQYF
NA	NA	TRBV3-1/TRBV3-2	TRBJ2-1	TGTGCCAGCAGCTTCTTCGACAGCTCACGCGTCTTCTTC	CASSFFDSSRVFF
NA	TRBD1	TRBV28	TRBJ1-3	TGTGCCAGCAGTTTGGCGGGACAGGGGAGACCCGCGCTATGTTTT	CASSLAGQGRPALCF
NA	NA	TRBV15	TRBJ1-3	TGTGCCACCAGCAGAGATAGCGGCGGAAACACCATATATTTT	CATSRDSGGNTIYF
NA	TRBD1	TRBV3-1/TRBV3-2	TRBJ1-1	TGTGCCAGCAGCCGAGACAGGGTGGCTTTCTTT	CASSRDRVAFF
NA	NA	TRBV19	TRBJ1-5	TGTGCCAGTAGCAGGACGGGTAGCAATCAGCCCCAGCATTTT	CASSRTGSNQPQHF
NA	NA	TRBV30	TRBJ1-5	TGTGCCTGGAGTGGACAGGATAATCAGCCCCAGCATTTT	CAWSGQDNQPQHF
NA	NA	TRBV5-1	TRBJ1-2	TGCGCCAGCAGCTTGGAGGGGCAGGGCTATGGCTACACCTTC	CASSLEGQGYGYTF
NA	TRBD1	TRBV6-1	TRBJ1-2	TGTGCCAGCAGTGAGGGGACAGCCAACTATGGCTACACCTTC	CASSEGTANYGYTF
NA	NA	TRBV19	TRBJ1-3	TGTGCCAGTAGTCCAGGGACCGACCGAAACACCATATATTTT	CASSPGTDRNTIYF
NA	TRBD1	TRBV6-4	TRBJ1-5	TGTGCCAGCAGGGACAGGGAAGGTAATCAGCCCCAGCATTTT	CASRDREGNQPQHF
NA	NA	TRBV6-1	TRBJ2-7	TGTGCCAGCAGTGACCGGGGCAACAGGGCAGGCGCCGAGCAGTACTTC	CASSDRGNRAGAEQYF
NA	TRBD2	TRBV5-1	TRBJ2-1	TGCGCCAGCAGCTTGAGGGTTAGCGGGGGTGATGAGCAGTTCTTC	CASSLRVSGGDEQFF
NA	TRBD2	TRBV6-2/TRBV6-3	TRBJ2-1	TGTGCCAGCAGTTATCGACCTGGACTAGCGGGATACAATGAGCAGTTCTTC	CASSYRPGLAGYNEQFF